The 30 T cell receptor beta chains below were found in one sample sequenced in a study of T cells in Graves' hyperthyroidism and ophthalmopathy. RNA transcripts provided the source from which TCR beta CDR3 regions were amplified. The TCR CDR3 was amplified in a first-round RT-PCR using the HTBI primer set. Via MiXCR, TCRdb re-called the multiplex PCR reads, giving one row per CDR3 protein. The sample consists of 300,000 to 350,000 distinct CDR3 sequences, roughly 15% of them appearing once. The sequenced sample consisted of blood. The receptors were sampled from a man aged 25 to 40 with Graves' hyperthyroidism.

This clonotype was recorded at least ten times. The chain combines TRBV28 with TRBJ2-7; 14 bases align to TRBD2. The CDR3 runs 19 residues. From germline, CDR1 is MDHEN and CDR2 SYDVKM. Trimming took 5 bases from V and 0 from J; bases not matched to a gene: 12. CDR3 protein: CASSLHLGTSGGYSYEQYF. DNA of the CDR3: TGTGCCAGCAGTCTCCACCTCGGGACTAGCGGGGGTTACTCCTACGAGCAGTACTTC.

This clonotype was seen at least ten times. The chain is built from TRBV5-1 and TRBJ2-3; 12 positions match TRBD2. The V segment lost 3 bases and the J segment 0 bases; nucleotides outside the gene matches: 5. Germline V gene data show CDR1 as SGHRS and CDR2 as YFSETQ. CDR3 length: 17 residues. Here the CDR3 DNA reads TGCGCCAGCAGCTATGGACTAGCGGGGACCAGCACAGATACGCAGTATTTT. Its protein product is CASSYGLAGTSTDTQYF.

The chain is built from TRBV4-1 and TRBJ2-2; TRBD2 matches at 8 bases. The CDR3 sequence is 16 residues long. Germline-derived CDR1 and CDR2 are MGHRA and YSYEKL. Trimming took 1 base from V and 6 from J; bases not matched to a gene: 7. The CDR3 loop is CASSQAAGTRSGELFF. CDR3 coding DNA: TGCGCCAGCAGCCAAGCCGCCGGGACTAGATCCGGGGAGCTGTTTTTT.

This clonotype was observed a handful of times. The chain employs TRBV20-1 and TRBJ2-7; 7 nucleotides agree with TRBD2. Germline assignment: CDR1 DFQATT and CDR2 SNEGSKA (reference sequence). V gave up 1 base and J gave up 3 bases; unmatched junction bases: 3. This CDR3 has 13 amino acids. As DNA, the CDR3 is TGCAGTGCTAGAGTCCGGGACTACTACGAGCAGTACTTC. Translation: CSARVRDYYEQYF.

The chain employs TRBV24-1 and TRBJ1-2; TRBD1 matches at 7 bases. Germline values: CDR1 KGHDR, CDR2 SFDVKD. The CDR3 spans 16 residues. Germline trimming cut 4 bases from V and 3 bases from J; bases unmatched to any gene: 10. For the CDR3, the DNA is TGTGCCACCAGTGACCCTAGAACAGGGGATGACTATGGCTACACCTTC. Translation: CATSDPRTGDDYGYTF.

This clonotype has a single count. This sequence joins TRBV12-5 and TRBJ2-2; TRBD2 agrees at 7 bases. The V segment lost 3 bases and the J segment 4 bases; nucleotides outside the gene matches: 8. Germline V CDR1 and CDR2: LGHNT, FRNRAP. The CDR3 contains 16 residues. The chain's CDR3 is CASGFSLAGVTGELFF. The CDR3 bases are TGTGCTAGTGGTTTTTCCTTAGCGGGTGTCACCGGGGAGCTGTTTTTT.

The sample holds many counts of this clonotype. The rearrangement joins TRBV5-1 to TRBJ2-1; tentative D call: TRBD1 (6 bases). The ends were cut back, 2 bases at V and 9 bases at J, with 15 bases in the middle. Germline V CDR1 and CDR2: SGHRS, YFSETQ. The CDR3 is made up of 14 amino acids. CDR3 nucleotides: TGCGCCAGCAGCTTAGGACAGTTAGCTGGTGAGCAGTTCTTC. Its protein product is CASSLGQLAGEQFF. Full variable domain (remainder filled in from reference TRBV5-1 and TRBJ2-1): KAGVTQTPRYLIKTRGQQVTLSCSPISGHRSVSWYQQTPGQGLQFLFEYFSETQRNKGNFPGRFSGRQFSNSRSEMNVSTLELGDSALYLCASSLGQLAGEQFFGPGTRLTVL.

This clonotype has just a few counts. This chain uses TRBV24-1 with TRBJ2-5; D gene unclear. Trimming shortened V by 0 bases and J by 5 bases, and 9 bases separated the two germline ends. This CDR3 region has 14 residues. CDR1 is KGHDR, CDR2 SFDVKD, per germline. The CDR3 reads CATSDLLSGETQYF. For the CDR3, the DNA is TGTGCCACCAGTGATTTGCTCAGTGGCGAGACCCAGTACTTC.

Only a few counts were recorded for this clonotype. This chain uses TRBV7-9 with TRBJ2-3; the match to TRBD1 covers 7 bases. After removal of 2 bases from V and 5 bases from J, the junction contained 7 bases not matched to a gene. Germline V gene lookup returns CDR1 SEHNR and CDR2 FQNEAQ (reference sequence). This CDR3 has 15 amino acids. The CDR3: CASSLLGQVEDTQYF. The DNA for the CDR3 is TGTGCCAGCAGCTTACTCGGACAGGTAGAAGATACGCAGTATTTT.

This clonotype showed up just a few times. V usage is TRBV5-1 and J usage is TRBJ1-2, with D uncertain. Trimming left V 1 base short and J 6 bases short, with 10 bases between. The CDR3 sequence is 13 residues long. Germline assignment: CDR1 SGHRS and CDR2 YFSETQ. DNA of the CDR3: TGCGCCAGCAGCTTGTCGGGTCAAAATGGCTACACCTTC. Encoded protein: CASSLSGQNGYTF.

The chain recombines TRBV24-1 with TRBJ2-2; weak D call: TRBD2 (6 bases). The V and J ends lost 5 bases and 7 bases respectively, with 10 bases between them. CDR1 and CDR2 from the germline V gene are KGHDR and SFDVKD. The CDR3 spans 13 residues. CDR3 sequence (DNA): TGTGCCACCAGTGCGGGAGTGGTCGGGGAGCTGTTTTTT. It encodes CATSAGVVGELFF.

With regard to this clonotype: A much larger clone lies one base from this, so it may be a read error. The CDR3 carries no conserved terminal phenylalanine or tryptophan, so it likely arises from a read error. In nucleotides, the CDR3 is TGCAGCCGGCCCCAGGTGATCACAGATACGCAGTATCTT. Amino acid sequence: CSRPQVITDTQYL. The chain combines TRBV29-1 with TRBJ2-3; D is undetermined. V lost 8 bases and J lost 2, with 14 bases in between. The CDR3 is 13 amino acids. From germline, CDR1 is SQVTM and CDR2 ANQGSEA.

This clonotype was seen a handful of times. The rearrangement uses TRBV12-5 and TRBJ2-1; the D is unclear. This CDR3 contains 14 residues. Germline V gene sequence: CDR1 LGHNT, CDR2 FRNRAP. Trimming removed 6 bases at V and 0 bases at J, with 9 bases between. Here the CDR3 DNA reads TGTGCTAGTGGCGCGGAGAGCTCCTACAATGAGCAGTTCTTC. As protein: CASGAESSYNEQFF. Using reference TRBV12-5 and TRBJ2-1 for the parts outside the CDR3, the full variable domain is DARVTQTPRHKVTEMGQEVTMRCQPILGHNTVFWYRQTMMQGLELLAYFRNRAPLDDSGMPKDRFSAEMPDATLATLKIQPSEPRDSAVYFCASGAESSYNEQFFGPGTRLTVL.

The chain joins TRBV6-5 to TRBJ2-1; D is unresolved. This CDR3 is built from 14 residues. Germline V gives CDR1 MNHEY, CDR2 SVGAGI. V lost 2 bases and J lost 3, with 8 bases in between. CDR3 protein: CASSYRWDYNEQFF. In nucleotides, the CDR3 is TGTGCCAGCAGTTACCGCTGGGACTACAATGAGCAGTTCTTC.

The rearrangement links TRBV10-3 to TRBJ2-3, with 7 bases lining up with TRBD1. The length of the CDR3 is 14 residues. CDR1 is ENHRY and CDR2 is SYGVKD in the germline V gene. V shed 7 bases, J shed 6 bases, and the junction held 10 bases outside the gene matches. This chain's CDR3 is CAITSDRSGDTQYF. DNA of the CDR3: TGTGCCATCACCTCGGACAGGTCCGGGGATACGCAGTATTTT.

This clonotype was seen more than once but under ten times. This chain joins TRBV20-1 and TRBJ1-4; D unclear. This CDR3 is 12 amino acids long. Trimming removed 4 bases at V and 5 bases at J, with 8 bases between. From germline, CDR1 is DFQATT and CDR2 SNEGSKA (reference sequence). The CDR3 DNA reads TGCAGTGCTATGGACGGGAATGAAAAACTGTTTTTT. This codes for CSAMDGNEKLFF.

The rearrangement links TRBV19 to TRBJ1-1, with D perhaps matching TRBD1 (5 bases). Trimming cost V 6 bases and J 6 bases, with 14 bases left between them. This CDR3 has 13 amino acids. CDR1 is LNHDA and CDR2 is SQIVND in the germline V gene (reference sequence). The CDR3 here is CASSEGRTPEAFF. The CDR3 bases are TGTGCCAGTAGCGAGGGACGAACCCCTGAAGCTTTCTTT. Looking up the rest from reference TRBV19 and TRBJ1-1 gives the full variable domain: DGGITQSPKYLFRKEGQNVTLSCEQNLNHDAMYWYRQDPGQGLRLIYYSQIVNDFQKGDIAEGYSVSREKKESFPLTVTSAQKNPTAFYLCASSEGRTPEAFFGQGTRLTVV.

About this clonotype: This clone may be a read error of a much larger clone one base away. This sequence joins TRBV3-1 and TRBJ2-7; no definite D call. The CDR3 is 12 amino acids. CDR1 and CDR2 from the germline V gene are LGHDT and YNNKEL (reference sequence). This CDR3 reads CASNQVGYEQYF. The CDR3 DNA sequence: TGTGCCAGCAACCAAGTCGGCTACGAGCAGTACTTC.

The chain uses TRBV12-3 or TRBV12-4 and TRBJ1-1; D may be TRBD1 (6 bases). V lost 7 bases to trimming and J lost 5 bases, with 14 bases between them. This CDR3 region has 13 residues. CDR3 in amino acids: CASIKTGLTEAFF. DNA for the CDR3: TGTGCCAGCATTAAGACAGGCCTTACTGAAGCTTTCTTT.

The rearrangement links TRBV4-3 to TRBJ2-2, with D hard to call. Germline V gene data show CDR1 as LGHNA and CDR2 as YSLEER. The CDR3 is 16 amino acids. The V end was cut by 1 base, the J end by 6 bases, with 15 bases between. The CDR3 here is CASSQVFKFCPGELFF. The DNA of the CDR3 is TGCGCCAGCAGCCAAGTCTTCAAATTTTGTCCCGGGGAGCTGTTTTTT.

Comment on this clonotype: Germline and junction disagree at one end, which may indicate a read error. The V and J genes are TRBV5-1 and TRBJ2-3; TRBD1 aligns across 9 bases. CDR3 size: 16 residues. The germline V gene encodes CDR1 SGHRS and CDR2 YFSETQ. The CDR3 region has the DNA TGCGCCAGCAGCTCGACAGGGGGATCAGGCACAGGTACGCAGTATTTT. Its translation is CASSSTGGSGTGTQYF.

This clonotype was counted a few times. The J gene is TRBJ2-2, the V gene TRBV5-1; D may match TRBD1 or TRBD2 (5 bases each). V lost 4 bases and J lost 5, with 12 bases in between. Looked up from germline, CDR1 is SGHRS and CDR2 is YFSETQ. CDR3 length equals 14 residues. The CDR3 sequence: CASSLGTTTGELFF. The CDR3 DNA is TGCGCCAGCAGCCTCGGGACGACGACCGGGGAGCTGTTTTTT.

This clonotype was counted at least ten times. This chain uses TRBV2 with TRBJ2-7; 8 nucleotides agree with TRBD2. This CDR3 is built from 16 residues. Unmatched junction bases numbered 9, after V lost 5 bases and J lost 0 bases. The germline CDR1 and CDR2 sequences are SNHLY and FYNNEI. The CDR3 bases are TGTGCCAGCAGTCCAGAACTAGCGGTTAGCTCCTACGAGCAGTACTTC. This encodes CASSPELAVSSYEQYF.

This clonotype has at least ten counts. The V call is TRBV5-1, the J call TRBJ2-3; D not certain. In germline, CDR1 is SGHRS, CDR2 YFSETQ. Trimming stripped 0 bases from V and 2 bases from J, with 4 bases between. The CDR3 consists of 13 residues. CDR3 protein: CASSLDATDTQYF. The CDR3 nucleotides read TGCGCCAGCAGCTTGGATGCCACAGATACGCAGTATTTT.

This clonotype was counted many times. This chain connects TRBV2 to TRBJ1-3, with 7 bases matching TRBD1. The CDR3 spans 16 residues. In germline, CDR1 is SNHLY, CDR2 FYNNEI. The junction had 9 bases not matched to a gene; V was cut back by 7 bases and J by 0 bases. The DNA of the CDR3 is TGTGCCAGCACCGGGGGACAGTCCCACTCTGGAAACACCATATATTTT. This sequence encodes CASTGGQSHSGNTIYF. The full variable domain, rest sourced from reference TRBV2 and TRBJ1-3, is EPEVTQTPSHQVTQMGQEVILRCVPISNHLYFYWYRQILGQKVEFLVSFYNNEISEKSEIFDDQFSVERPDGSNFTLKIRSTKLEDSAMYFCASTGGQSHSGNTIYFGEGSWLTVV.

This clonotype showed up many times. The CDR3 sequence: CASSLTSDYTEAFF. CDR3 coding DNA: TGTGCCAGCAGTTTAACGTCAGATTACACTGAAGCTTTCTTT. The chain combines TRBV28 with TRBJ1-1; the D is unclear. Per the germline V gene, CDR1 is MDHEN and CDR2 is SYDVKM. The V end lost 2 bases, the J end lost 3 bases, and 10 bases lay between the germline ends. The CDR3 length is 14 residues.

This clonotype was seen many times. The V gene is TRBV28, the J gene TRBJ2-1, with 16 bases identical to TRBD2. The CDR3 totals 19 residues. Trimming at V came to 5 bases and at J to 2 bases, leaving 9 bases not matched to a gene. Germline CDR1 reads MDHEN; CDR2 reads SYDVKM. CDR3 region: CASSGAGGTSGRAYNEQFF. The CDR3 DNA reads as TGTGCCAGCAGTGGCGCGGGGGGGACTAGCGGGAGGGCCTACAATGAGCAGTTCTTC.

Ten or more counts support this clonotype. The chain has TRBV28 and TRBJ2-7, with 10 bases matching TRBD1. Germline CDR1 and CDR2: MDHEN and SYDVKM. The CDR3 has 15 residues. Trimming removed 5 bases from V and 6 bases from J; junction bases left unmatched: 10. CDR3 in amino acids: CASSPPGQGTSEQYF. The CDR3 DNA reads as TGTGCCAGCAGTCCACCGGGACAGGGGACGAGCGAGCAGTACTTC.

In its sample, this clonotype was seen a few times. Given a much more abundant clone one base away, this may be a read error. The chain has TRBV3-1 and TRBJ1-2; no reliable D call. CDR1 LGHDT and CDR2 YNNKEL come from the germline V gene (reference sequence). CDR3 length equals 10 residues. The V end lost 2 bases, the J end lost 13 bases, and 8 bases lay between the germline ends. The CDR3 DNA reads as TGTGCCAGCAGCCAAAGGGCTTTCACCTTC. This translates into CASSQRAFTF.

This clonotype was counted a few times. The gene calls are TRBV29-1 and TRBJ1-6; TRBD1 matches 9 bases. The ends lost 6 bases at V and 13 bases at J; junction bases unmatched: 13. This CDR3 is built from 14 residues. Per the germline V gene, CDR1 is SQVTM and CDR2 is ANQGSEA. In DNA, the CDR3 is TGCAGCGTGGCCAAACAGGGGGCGGAGTGGCCCCTCCACTTT. Its translation: CSVAKQGAEWPLHF.